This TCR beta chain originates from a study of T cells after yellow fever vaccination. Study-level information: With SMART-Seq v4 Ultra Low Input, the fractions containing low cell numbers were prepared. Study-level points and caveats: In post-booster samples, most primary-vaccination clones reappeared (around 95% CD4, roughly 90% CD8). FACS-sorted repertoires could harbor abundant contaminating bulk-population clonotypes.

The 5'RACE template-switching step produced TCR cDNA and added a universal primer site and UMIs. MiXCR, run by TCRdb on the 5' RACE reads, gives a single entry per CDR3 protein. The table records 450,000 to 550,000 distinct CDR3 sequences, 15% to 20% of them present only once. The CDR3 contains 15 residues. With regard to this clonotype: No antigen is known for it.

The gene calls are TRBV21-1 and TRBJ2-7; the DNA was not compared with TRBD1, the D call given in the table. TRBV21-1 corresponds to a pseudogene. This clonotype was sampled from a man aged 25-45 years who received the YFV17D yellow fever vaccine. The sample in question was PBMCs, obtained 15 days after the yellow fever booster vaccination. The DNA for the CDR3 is TGTGCCAGCAGCACCTGGGACAATAGCAGCCACGAGCAGTACTTC. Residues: CASSTWDNSSHEQYF.